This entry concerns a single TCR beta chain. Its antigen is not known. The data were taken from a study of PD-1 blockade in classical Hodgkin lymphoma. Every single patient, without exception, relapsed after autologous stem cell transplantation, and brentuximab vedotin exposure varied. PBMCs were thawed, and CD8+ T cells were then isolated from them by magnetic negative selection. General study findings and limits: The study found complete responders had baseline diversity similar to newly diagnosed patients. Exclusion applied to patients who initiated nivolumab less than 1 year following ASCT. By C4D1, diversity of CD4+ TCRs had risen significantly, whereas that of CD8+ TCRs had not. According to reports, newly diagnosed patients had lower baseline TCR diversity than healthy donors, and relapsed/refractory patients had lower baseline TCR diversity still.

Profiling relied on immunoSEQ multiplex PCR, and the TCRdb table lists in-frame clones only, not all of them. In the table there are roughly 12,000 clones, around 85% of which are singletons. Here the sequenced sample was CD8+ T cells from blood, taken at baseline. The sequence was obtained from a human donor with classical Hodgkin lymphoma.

The DNA for the CDR3 is TGTGCCAGCAGTAAAAGACAGGGTGTAAACACCATATATTTT. Its translation is CASSKRQGVNTIYF. The genes are TRBV28 and TRBJ1-3; 7 bases map to TRBD1. Germline CDR1 MDHEN, CDR2 SYDVKM. This CDR3 is 14 amino acids long. Germline trimming cut 5 bases from V and 6 bases from J; bases unmatched to any gene: 7.